A single sample gave rise to the 5 T cell receptor beta chains below, sequenced in a study of shared clonotypes between healthy human individuals. Only CD45RO-negative cells positively selected for CCR7 counted as naive CD8 cells, so terminally differentiated effector memory CD45RA+ cells were excluded. Clones were read by immunoSEQ multiplex PCR, and TCRdb kept only the in-frame ones, dropping some. The sample shows approximately 2,200,000 clones, 85% to 95% of them seen only once. The sample taken for sequencing was naive CD8+ T cells from PBMCs. The receptors were gathered from a young man in good health. Some clones in this sample may be carry-over from other donors' samples.

The chain has TRBV7-9 and TRBJ2-3, with 10 nucleotides matching TRBD1. The germline gives CDR1 SEHNR, CDR2 FQNEAQ (reference sequence). V gave up 5 bases and J gave up 3 bases; unmatched junction bases: 8. There are 16 residues in the CDR3. The CDR3 spells CASSRDRGKDTDTQYF. The CDR3 DNA follows: TGTGCCAGCAGCCGGGACAGGGGAAAGGATACAGATACGCAGTATTTT.

V usage is TRBV7-8 and J usage is TRBJ2-7, with a weak D call TRBD1 (6 bases). V gave up 5 bases and J gave up 1 base, with 12 bases separating them. The germline V gene encodes CDR1 SGHVS and CDR2 FQNEAQ. The CDR3 runs 14 residues. In DNA form, the CDR3 reads TGTGCCAGCAGCCAAACAGACAGGTCCTACGAGCAGTACTTC. This encodes CASSQTDRSYEQYF.

V gene TRBV5-8 combines with J gene TRBJ2-7; tentative D call: TRBD1 (6 bases). The V end was cut by 0 bases, the J end by 0 bases, with 19 bases between. Germline V gene sequence: CDR1 SGHTS, CDR2 YDEGEE. The CDR3 consists of 18 residues. This CDR3 is CASSLGFQGPPFSYEQYF. Here the CDR3 DNA reads TGTGCCAGCAGCTTGGGATTTCAGGGGCCACCCTTCTCCTACGAGCAGTACTTC.

J is TRBJ2-7 and V is TRBV27; D might be TRBD1 (7 bases). The CDR3 loop spans 15 amino acids. The germline V gene encodes CDR1 MNHEY and CDR2 SMNVEV (reference sequence). V gave up 7 bases and J gave up 0 bases, with 16 bases separating them. The CDR3 here is CASTWRGPSSYEQYF. For the CDR3, the DNA is TGTGCCAGCACCTGGAGGGGGCCAAGCTCCTACGAGCAGTACTTC.

This clone was counted once. The V gene is TRBV27, the J gene TRBJ1-2; D is possibly TRBD1 (5 bases). Deletions cut 3 bases from V and 6 bases from J, with 8 bases between. Germline V gives CDR1 MNHEY, CDR2 SMNVEV (reference sequence). The CDR3 is 12 amino acids. The CDR3 DNA is TGTGCCAGCAGTTTTAGAGGGGATGGCTACACCTTC. Protein sequence: CASSFRGDGYTF.